Here is one T cell receptor beta chain with its context. The antigen it recognizes is unknown. Base qualities are not provided; no much larger clone lies one nucleotide away. This specimen comes from a study of immune evolution from preneoplasia to lung adenocarcinoma (dated by TCRdb to the early 2020s). Regarding the complete study: HLA loss of heterozygosity was seen in 7%, 15% and 33% of AIS, MIA and ADC lesions, and in no AAH lesions. A total of about 56 patients contributed TCR sequencing data. It was reported in the study that 100 to 110 samples were used for TCR sequencing. The immune data were integrated with whole exome sequencing and methylation data from the same cohort of nodules. The overall cohort comprised 53 patients with pulmonary nodules who underwent surgical resection. The study profiled immune contexture across lung adenocarcinoma precursors and invasive adenocarcinoma using immune gene expression, TCR sequencing and multiplex immunofluorescence. The sample size depended on which specimens were available, not on a prior power calculation. POLYSOLVER was used to infer Class I HLA alleles from exome data, and LOHHLA was used to detect allele-specific HLA loss. Resected precursor lesions (AAH, AIS, MIA) and invasive adenocarcinomas were each compared against paired morphologically normal lung tissue.

General study outcomes and caveats: Top T cell clone frequencies were highest in normal lung and appeared to decrease progressively from AAH through AIS, MIA and invasive adenocarcinoma. The findings were based on association rather than direct causation, and larger cohorts with long-term follow-up and longitudinal biopsies were deemed needed. KRAS-mutant nodules showed the highest T cell clonality compared with EGFR-mutant or double wild-type lesions. Clonality was highest in normal lung, while later-stage lesions appeared to show lower clonality but higher T cell density and diversity. Because all patients were from Japan and China, applicability to Western populations was uncertain.

Patients underwent resection in Japan or China between the mid-2010s and the late 2010s. Histologic diagnosis of each case was confirmed independently by two lung cancer pathologists on H&E slides. To enrich premalignant or tumor cells for nucleic acid extraction, macro-dissection was performed after pathologic assessment. DNA was isolated from FFPE tissue using the AllPrep DNA/RNA FFPE Kit. TCR beta CDR3 regions were sequenced from DNA using the immunoSEQ hsTCRbeta Kit. As for the authors' bioinformatics: TCR sequencing data were analysed with the ImmunoSEQ Analyzer. T cell clonality was calculated on productive rearrangements as 1 minus Pielou's evenness. To measure T cell diversity, the inverse Simpson index was applied to productive templates. T cell density was defined as TCR beta template counts normalized to usable DNA, with usable DNA estimated by amplification and sequencing of housekeeping genes. TCR metrics were compared across histologic stages using two-sided Kruskal-Wallis tests. This is the immuneACCESS table as TCRdb keeps it, with only in-frame sequences that have V and J called. A part of the clones is gone; compared with another copy, unresolved V genes explain less than half, and the rest is unexplained. V and J calls and clone size come straight from that table; D and trimming were deduced from the DNA. The table for this sample lists about 9,500 clones; nearly 90% of them were counted only once. The ten largest clones capture 2% to 2.5% of the sample.

Including the terminal cysteine and phenylalanine, the CDR3 comprises 14 residues. The read is trimmed to its CDR3 DNA, 42 bases read in frame from base 1. The germline V gene provides CDR1 SNHLY and CDR2 FYNNEI. Cut back by 6 bases and 2 bases, the V and J ends lie 8 bases apart. Specimen: FFPE invasive lung adenocarcinoma tissue. The sample's cell subset or site label, in plain terms: frankly invasive lung adenocarcinoma (ADC). The V and J segments used are TRBV2 and TRBJ2-6, with TRBD1 tentatively as D gene (5 bases match). This clonotype was obtained from a person between 65 and 79 years old with invasive lung adenocarcinoma. The nucleotide sequence reads TGTGCCAGCAGGGGGCACGCTGGGGCCAACGTCCTGACTTTC. Protein translation: CASRGHAGANVLTF.